The rows below give T cell receptor beta chains drawn from one sample of a study of CD8+ T cells in alopecia areata. TCRdb's copy holds only in-frame clones and misses some; the assay was immunoSEQ multiplex PCR. Counted here are about 150,000 clones, around 55% occurring once; the ten biggest clones make up roughly a fifth. Sample: CD8+ T cells sorted from blood, taken at week 0. All receptors derive from a human donor with alopecia areata. The CDR3 runs from the conserved cysteine through the conserved F or W. Fields, in order: J gene, V gene, D gene, clone size, CDR3 DNA, CDR3 protein. A D gene is named only where the DNA matches it firmly. Clone size appears in some rows only: once, few, many, or a class for an expanded clone.

TRBJ2-2	TRBV7-2	-	few	TGTGCCAGCAGCCCACGCGGTTCCAGGGGTGACTCAGGGGAGCTGTTTTTT	CASSPRGSRGDSGELFF
TRBJ1-2	TRBV30	TRBD1	-	TGTGCCTGGAACCCCGGACAGGGCTACTATGGCTACACCTTC	CAWNPGQGYYGYTF
TRBJ2-3	TRBV10-3	-	-	TGTGCCATCAGTCGAGAGGGGGAGATAGATACGCAGTATTTT	CAISREGEIDTQYF
TRBJ2-7	TRBV27	-	-	TGTGCCAGCAGTCTGCCAGGGAACTACGAGCAGTACTTC	CASSLPGNYEQYF
TRBJ1-2	TRBV5-1	TRBD1	few	TGCGCCAGCAGCCCCGGACAGGGGGTTTCCTATGGCTACACCTTC	CASSPGQGVSYGYTF
TRBJ1-2	TRBV9	TRBD1	-	TGTGCCAGCAGCGATAGAGGGACAGGCGACTATGGCTACACCTTC	CASSDRGTGDYGYTF
TRBJ1-1	TRBV27	-	-	TGTGCCAGCAGTTTCGGACAGACGAACACTGAAGCTTTCTTT	CASSFGQTNTEAFF
TRBJ1-4	TRBV27	TRBD1	-	TGTGCCAGCCGACAGGGGTTTCGGGAAAAACTGTTTTTT	CASRQGFREKLFF
TRBJ2-4	TRBV15	TRBD1	-	TGTGCCACCTCCCTCGGGACAGCTAAAAACATTCAGTACTTC	CATSLGTAKNIQYF
TRBJ2-7	TRBV14	-	few	TGTGCCAGCAGCCAAGGGACGGCTAGCTCCTACGAGCAGTACTTC	CASSQGTASSYEQYF
TRBJ2-3	TRBV6-5	TRBD2	few	TGTGCCAGCAGTTACCAAGGACTAGCGGACACAGATACGCAGTATTTT	CASSYQGLADTDTQYF
TRBJ2-7	TRBV27	TRBD1	-	TGTGCCAGCAGTCCCAGGGGGATTGGCTACGAGCAGTACTTC	CASSPRGIGYEQYF
TRBJ2-5	TRBV9	-	-	TGTGCCAGCAGCGTAGTCGACTTAGAAGAGACCCAGTACTTC	CASSVVDLEETQYF
TRBJ2-3	TRBV27	TRBD2	-	TGTGCCAGCAGTCCCGCTAGCGGGGAGATCACAGATACGCAGTATTTT	CASSPASGEITDTQYF
TRBJ2-3	TRBV5-6	-	few	TGTGCCAGCAGCTTAGGACCGAACACAGATACGCAGTATTTT	CASSLGPNTDTQYF
TRBJ2-7	TRBV9	TRBD1	-	TGTGCCAGCAGCGTGGGGACAGGGAGCTCCTACGAGCAGTACTTC	CASSVGTGSSYEQYF
TRBJ2-5	TRBV2	TRBD2	-	TGTGCCAGCAGTGACCCACCATCTAGCGGGGGGGCCCATGAGACCCAGTACTTC	CASSDPPSSGGAHETQYF
TRBJ2-1	TRBV10-2	TRBD2	-	TGCGCCAGCAGCCCGGGACTAGCGGGGGAACGTGAGCAGTTCTTC	CASSPGLAGEREQFF
TRBJ2-1	TRBV30	TRBD2	-	TGTGCCTGGAGAGAGGGACTAGCGGGACCTTACAATGAGCAGTTCTTC	CAWREGLAGPYNEQFF
TRBJ2-3	TRBV4-3	TRBD2	-	TGCGCCAGCAGCCAAGATTTGGAATCGGGGGGGAGCACAGATACGCAGTATTTT	CASSQDLESGGSTDTQYF
TRBJ2-3	TRBV27	-	few	TGTGCCAGCAGAGGTCAAGGGGCCACAGATACGCAGTATTTT	CASRGQGATDTQYF
TRBJ2-7	TRBV29-1	-	-	TGCAGCGTCAGGGACGCCTCGACAGGGCAGTACTTC	CSVRDASTGQYF
TRBJ1-1	TRBV30	-	-	TGTGCCTGGAGGCCCAATTTCGACACTGAAGCTTTCTTT	CAWRPNFDTEAFF
TRBJ2-1	TRBV14	-	-	TGTGCCAGCAGCCAAGGACGACCTTCCAATGAGCAGTTCTTC	CASSQGRPSNEQFF
TRBJ1-6	TRBV27	-	-	TGTGCCAGCATGGTGCAGGGCTTATATAATTCACCCCTCCACTTT	CASMVQGLYNSPLHF
TRBJ2-1	TRBV25-1	-	-	TGTGCCAGCACCAGAACGGGCTCCTACAATGAGCAGTTCTTC	CASTRTGSYNEQFF
TRBJ2-5	TRBV7-2	-	many	TGTGCCAGCAGCTTAGACACCCAGTACTTC	CASSLDTQYF